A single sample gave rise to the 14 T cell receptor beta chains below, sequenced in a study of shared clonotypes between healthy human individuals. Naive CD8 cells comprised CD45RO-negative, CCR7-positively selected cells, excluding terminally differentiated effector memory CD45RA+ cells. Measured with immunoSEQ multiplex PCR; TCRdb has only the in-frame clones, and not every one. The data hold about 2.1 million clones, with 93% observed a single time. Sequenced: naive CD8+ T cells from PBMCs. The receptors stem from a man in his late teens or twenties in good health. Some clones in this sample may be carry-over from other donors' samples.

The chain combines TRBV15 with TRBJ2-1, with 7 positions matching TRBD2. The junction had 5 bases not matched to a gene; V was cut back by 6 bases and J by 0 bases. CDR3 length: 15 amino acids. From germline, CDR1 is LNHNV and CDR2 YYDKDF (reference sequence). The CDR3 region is CATRTSGTSYNEQFF. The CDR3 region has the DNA TGTGCCACCAGAACCAGCGGGACCTCCTACAATGAGCAGTTCTTC.

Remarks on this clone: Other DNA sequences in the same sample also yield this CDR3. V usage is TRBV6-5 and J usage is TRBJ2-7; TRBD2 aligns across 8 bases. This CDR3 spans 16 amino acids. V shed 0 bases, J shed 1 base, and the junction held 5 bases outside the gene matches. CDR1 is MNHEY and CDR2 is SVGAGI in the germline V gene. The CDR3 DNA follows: TGTGCCAGCAGTTACTCTTCCGGGACTAGTTCCTACGAGCAGTACTTC. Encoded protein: CASSYSSGTSSYEQYF.

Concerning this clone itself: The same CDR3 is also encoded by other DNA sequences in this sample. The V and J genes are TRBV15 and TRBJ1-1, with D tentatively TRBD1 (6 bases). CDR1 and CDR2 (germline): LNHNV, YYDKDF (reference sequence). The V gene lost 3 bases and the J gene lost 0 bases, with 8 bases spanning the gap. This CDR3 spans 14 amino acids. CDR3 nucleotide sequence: TGTGCCACCAGCAGCGGGGGCTTGAACACTGAAGCTTTCTTT. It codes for CATSSGGLNTEAFF. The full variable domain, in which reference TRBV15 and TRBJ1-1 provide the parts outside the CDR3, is DAMVIQNPRYQVTQFGKPVTLSCSQTLNHNVMYWYQQKSSQAPKLLFHYYDKDFNNEADTPDNFQSRRPNTSFCFLDIRSPGLGDTAMYLCATSSGGLNTEAFFGQGTRLTVV.

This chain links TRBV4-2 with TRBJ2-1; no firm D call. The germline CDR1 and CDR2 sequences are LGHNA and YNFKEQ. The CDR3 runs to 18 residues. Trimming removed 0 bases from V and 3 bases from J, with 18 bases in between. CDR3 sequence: CASSQEVKRAYLYNEQFF. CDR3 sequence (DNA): TGTGCCAGCAGCCAAGAAGTAAAAAGGGCTTACCTCTACAATGAGCAGTTCTTC.

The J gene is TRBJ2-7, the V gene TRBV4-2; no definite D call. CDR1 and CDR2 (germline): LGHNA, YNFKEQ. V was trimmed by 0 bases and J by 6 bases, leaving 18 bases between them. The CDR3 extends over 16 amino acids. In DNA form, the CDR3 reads TGTGCCAGCAGCCAAGATCCAGTGGGCCTGCTCGGCGAGCAGTACTTC. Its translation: CASSQDPVGLLGEQYF.

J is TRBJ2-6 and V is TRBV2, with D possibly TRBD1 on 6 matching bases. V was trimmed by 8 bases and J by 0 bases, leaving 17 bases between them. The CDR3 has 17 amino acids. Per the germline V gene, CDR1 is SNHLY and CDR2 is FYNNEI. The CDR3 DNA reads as TGTGCCAGCCACAAACCGGGACACTCCTCTGGGGCCAACGTCCTGACTTTC. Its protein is CASHKPGHSSGANVLTF. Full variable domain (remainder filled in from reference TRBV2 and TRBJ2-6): EPEVTQTPSHQVTQMGQEVILRCVPISNHLYFYWYRQILGQKVEFLVSFYNNEISEKSEIFDDQFSVERPDGSNFTLKIRSTKLEDSAMYFCASHKPGHSSGANVLTFGAGSRLTVL.

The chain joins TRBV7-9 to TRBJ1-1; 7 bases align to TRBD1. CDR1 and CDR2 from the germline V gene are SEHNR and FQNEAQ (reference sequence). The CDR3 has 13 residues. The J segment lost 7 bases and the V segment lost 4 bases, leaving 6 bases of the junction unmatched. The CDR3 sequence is CASSWQGGYEAFF. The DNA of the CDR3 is TGTGCCAGCAGCTGGCAGGGGGGGTATGAAGCTTTCTTT. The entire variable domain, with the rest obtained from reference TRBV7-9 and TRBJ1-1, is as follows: DTGVSQNPRHKITKRGQNVTFRCDPISEHNRLYWYRQTLGQGPEFLTYFQNEAQLEKSRLLSDRFSAERPKGSFSTLEIQRTEQGDSAMYLCASSWQGGYEAFFGQGTRLTVV.

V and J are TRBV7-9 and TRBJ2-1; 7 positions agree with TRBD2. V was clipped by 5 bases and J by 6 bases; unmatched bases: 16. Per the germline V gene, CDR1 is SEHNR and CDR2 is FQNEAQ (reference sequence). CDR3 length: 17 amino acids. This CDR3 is CASSPMGPWGGGNEQFF. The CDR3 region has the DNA TGTGCCAGCAGCCCCATGGGGCCCTGGGGCGGGGGCAATGAGCAGTTCTTC.

CDR3 amino acids: CASSEAGTPRDEQYF. Written as DNA, the CDR3 is TGTGCCAGCAGTGAAGCGGGCACCCCGAGGGACGAGCAGTACTTC. The chain links TRBV2 to TRBJ2-7; tentatively, D is TRBD2 (5 bases). Germline-derived CDR1 and CDR2 are SNHLY and FYNNEI. Trimming stripped 0 bases from V and 5 bases from J, with 14 bases between. The length of the CDR3 is 15 residues.

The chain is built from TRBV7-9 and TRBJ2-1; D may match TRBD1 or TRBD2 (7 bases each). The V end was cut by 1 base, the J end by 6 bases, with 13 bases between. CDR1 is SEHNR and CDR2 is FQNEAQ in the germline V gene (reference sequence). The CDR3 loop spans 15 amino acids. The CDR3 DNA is TGTGCCAGCAGCTTAGGACAGGGCGGGGGCAATGAGCAGTTCTTC. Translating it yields CASSLGQGGGNEQFF.

CDR3 residues: CAAGLAGNEQYF. CDR3 in DNA: TGTGCCGCCGGACTAGCGGGAAACGAGCAGTACTTC. The chain uses TRBV10-3 and TRBJ2-7; TRBD2 matches at 12 bases. In germline, CDR1 is ENHRY, CDR2 SYGVKD. V lost 11 bases and J lost 5; bases outside the gene matches: 4. CDR3 size: 12 residues.

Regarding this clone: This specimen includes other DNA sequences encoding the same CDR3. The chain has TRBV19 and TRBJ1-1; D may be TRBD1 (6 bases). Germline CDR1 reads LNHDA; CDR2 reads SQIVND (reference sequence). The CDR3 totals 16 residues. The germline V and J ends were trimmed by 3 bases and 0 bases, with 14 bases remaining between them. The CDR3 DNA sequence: TGTGCCAGTAGTATTTGGGGGGGCCTAATGAACACTGAAGCTTTCTTT. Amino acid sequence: CASSIWGGLMNTEAFF.

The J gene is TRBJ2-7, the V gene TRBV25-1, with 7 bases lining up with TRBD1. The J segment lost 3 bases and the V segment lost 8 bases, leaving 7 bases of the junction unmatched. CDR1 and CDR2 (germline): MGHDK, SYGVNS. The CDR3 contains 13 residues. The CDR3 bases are TGTGCCAGCGGTCGACAGGGTTACTACGAGCAGTACTTC. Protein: CASGRQGYYEQYF.

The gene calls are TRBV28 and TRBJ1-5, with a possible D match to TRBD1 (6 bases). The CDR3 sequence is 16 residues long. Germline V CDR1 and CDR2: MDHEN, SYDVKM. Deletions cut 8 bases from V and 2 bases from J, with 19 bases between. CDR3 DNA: TGTGCCAGCCTAAATTGGGGGCAGGTCGGCAATCAGCCCCAGCATTTT. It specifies CASLNWGQVGNQPQHF.